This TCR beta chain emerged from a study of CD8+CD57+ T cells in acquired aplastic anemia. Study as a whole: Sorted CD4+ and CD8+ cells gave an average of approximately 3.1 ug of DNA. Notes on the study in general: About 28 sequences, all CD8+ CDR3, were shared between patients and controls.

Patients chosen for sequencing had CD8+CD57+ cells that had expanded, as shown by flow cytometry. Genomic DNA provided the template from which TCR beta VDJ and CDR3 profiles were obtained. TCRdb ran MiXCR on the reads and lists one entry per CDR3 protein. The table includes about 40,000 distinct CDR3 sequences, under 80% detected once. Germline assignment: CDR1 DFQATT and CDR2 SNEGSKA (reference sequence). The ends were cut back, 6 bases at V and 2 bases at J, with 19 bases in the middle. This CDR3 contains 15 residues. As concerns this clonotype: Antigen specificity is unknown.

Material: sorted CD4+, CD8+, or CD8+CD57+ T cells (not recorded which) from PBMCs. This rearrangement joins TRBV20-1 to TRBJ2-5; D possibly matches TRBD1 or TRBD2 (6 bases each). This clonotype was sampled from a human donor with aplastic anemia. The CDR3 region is CSATSRRGRQETQYF. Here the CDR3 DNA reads TGCAGTGCCACCTCGAGGAGGGGGAGGCAAGAGACCCAGTACTTC.